What follows are 23 T cell receptor beta chains derived from one specimen sequenced in a study of control samples from healthy donors and cancer patients. TCRdb's copy holds only in-frame clones and misses some; the assay was immunoSEQ multiplex PCR. This table holds around 130,000 clones, roughly 90% found once. The sequenced material came from blood. The receptors come from a man aged 50 to 60 in good health.

The V call is TRBV6-5, the J call TRBJ1-3; D gene uncertain. Germline CDR1 and CDR2: MNHEY and SVGAGI. CDR3 length equals 12 residues. The V and J ends lost 8 bases and 4 bases respectively, with 9 bases between them. CDR3 coding DNA: TGTGCCAGCGAAGGGCCGGGAAACACCATATATTTT. The encoded protein is CASEGPGNTIYF.

The chain combines TRBV5-6 with TRBJ2-3, with TRBD2 matching 10 bases. Losses at the gene ends were 4 bases for V and 0 bases for J; bases not matched to a gene: 5. This CDR3 is built from 16 residues. In germline, CDR1 is SGHDT, CDR2 YYEEEE. CDR3 sequence: CASSPLAGLSTDTQYF. In DNA form, the CDR3 reads TGTGCCAGCAGCCCACTAGCGGGGCTAAGCACAGATACGCAGTATTTT.

The chain recombines TRBV7-9 with TRBJ2-6; D is perhaps TRBD1 (5 bases). Germline lookup yields CDR1 SEHNR and CDR2 FQNEAQ (reference sequence). V was clipped by 5 bases and J by 2 bases, with 25 bases between them. The CDR3 is 20 amino acids. The CDR3 coding sequence is TGTGCCAGCAGCACCAGGTGGGCTCAACCAACAGGTCCTGGGGCCAACGTCCTGACTTTC. Translated, it gives CASSTRWAQPTGPGANVLTF.

The chain couples TRBV3-1 (or the pseudogene TRBV3-2) to TRBJ2-2; D is ambiguous. The V and J ends lost 4 bases and 6 bases respectively, with 6 bases between them. Germline lookup yields CDR1 LGHDT and CDR2 YNNKEL (reference sequence). This CDR3 has 12 residues. The CDR3 here is CASSPNSGELFF. The DNA for the CDR3 is TGTGCCAGCAGCCCCAATTCCGGGGAGCTGTTTTTT.

This chain uses TRBV21-1 with TRBJ2-7; the D segment call TRBD2 is taken from the table without a DNA check. TRBV21-1 is a pseudogene locus. This CDR3 comprises 16 residues. The CDR3 region has the DNA TGTGCCAGCAGCTCCAAAAGGGGGGGGATCGCCTACGAGCAGTACTTC. Protein sequence: CASSSKRGGIAYEQYF.

V is TRBV5-1 and J is TRBJ2-7, with TRBD1 matching 8 bases. The junction had 4 bases not matched to a gene; V was cut back by 0 bases and J by 8 bases. The CDR3 loop spans 13 amino acids. Germline V gives CDR1 SGHRS, CDR2 YFSETQ. In nucleotides, the CDR3 is TGCGCCAGCAGCTTGGATACAGGGGGTAAGCAGTACTTC. It is translated as CASSLDTGGKQYF.

The chain is built from TRBV5-1 and TRBJ1-1, with D possibly matching TRBD1 (5 bases). The CDR3 extends over 15 amino acids. V was clipped by 0 bases and J by 4 bases, with 13 bases between them. The germline CDR1 and CDR2 sequences are SGHRS and YFSETQ. The CDR3: CASSLVQGSGTEAFF. The DNA of the CDR3 is TGCGCCAGCAGCTTGGTGCAGGGTAGTGGCACTGAAGCTTTCTTT.

The CDR3 is CASSWDRGIYEQYF. DNA for the CDR3: TGTGCCAGCAGCTGGGACAGGGGAATCTACGAGCAGTACTTC. V and J are TRBV11-2 and TRBJ2-7; 10 bases fit TRBD1. V trimming: 4 bases; J trimming: 3 bases; junction bases outside the gene matches: 3. The CDR3 contains 14 residues. Germline-derived CDR1 and CDR2 are SGHAT and FQNNGV.

As for this clone: The sample carries other DNA sequences with the same CDR3. The chain couples TRBV5-1 to TRBJ2-1; D gene unclear. In germline, CDR1 is SGHRS, CDR2 YFSETQ. CDR3 length: 12 amino acids. Trimming removed 5 bases at V and 6 bases at J, with 9 bases between. The CDR3 loop is CASSLPSNEQFF. The CDR3 nucleotides are TGCGCCAGCAGTCTCCCTAGCAATGAGCAGTTCTTC.

The CDR3 here is CSVRGGSANTGELFF. The DNA of the CDR3 is TGCAGCGTCAGGGGCGGATCCGCGAACACCGGGGAGCTGTTTTTT. V usage is TRBV29-1 and J usage is TRBJ2-2, with TRBD1 as a possible D gene (6 bases). Germline loops: CDR1 SQVTM, CDR2 ANQGSEA. The CDR3 sequence is 15 residues long. The V and J ends lost 6 bases and 0 bases respectively, with 14 bases between them.

This chain uses TRBV6-5 with TRBJ2-5; D ambiguous. The germline V gene encodes CDR1 MNHEY and CDR2 SVGAGI. Deletions cut 5 bases from V and 0 bases from J, with 7 bases between. The CDR3 length is 13 residues. The CDR3 protein is CASSLGYQETQYF. The CDR3 coding sequence is TGTGCCAGCAGTCTGGGGTACCAAGAGACCCAGTACTTC.

This chain's CDR3 is CASSEGANTEAFF. The CDR3 DNA follows: TGTGCCAGCAGCGAGGGGGCGAACACTGAAGCTTTCTTT. This sequence joins TRBV6-4 and TRBJ1-1; 7 bases agree with TRBD1. V lost 6 bases, J lost 1 base, and 2 bases stayed unmatched. The CDR3 has 13 amino acids. The V gene's germline CDR1 is MRHNA and CDR2 SNTAGT.

The chain carries TRBV5-1 and TRBJ2-6; 7 nucleotides match TRBD1. The CDR3 length is 15 residues. V was clipped by 4 bases and J by 3 bases; unmatched bases: 4. Germline lookup yields CDR1 SGHRS and CDR2 YFSETQ. The CDR3, as DNA: TGCGCCAGCAGCCCCGACAGGGTTGGGGCCAACGTCCTGACTTTC. Translation gives CASSPDRVGANVLTF.

J is TRBJ2-5 and V is TRBV14, with 8 bases that match TRBD1. V gave up 4 bases and J gave up 4 bases; unmatched junction bases: 14. The CDR3 extends over 17 amino acids. Germline lookup yields CDR1 SGHDN and CDR2 FVKESK. CDR3 bases: TGTGCCAGCAGCCCCCGACAGGGGACCGTACTCGGAGAGACCCAGTACTTC. Amino acids: CASSPRQGTVLGETQYF.

J is TRBJ1-2 and V is TRBV28; no reliable D call. Trimming shortened V by 3 bases and J by 4 bases, and 6 bases separated the two germline ends. The germline gives CDR1 MDHEN, CDR2 SYDVKM. This CDR3 has 12 amino acids. CDR3 DNA sequence: TGTGCCAGCAGTTTTAGTAGCTATGGCTACACCTTC. It specifies CASSFSSYGYTF.

The gene calls are TRBV15 and TRBJ2-3; TRBD1 aligns across 9 bases. CDR1 is LNHNV, CDR2 YYDKDF, per germline (reference sequence). After removal of 4 bases from V and 2 bases from J, the junction contained 4 bases not matched to a gene. CDR3 size: 15 residues. The CDR3 DNA reads as TGTGCCACCAGCATAGGACAGGGGACCACAGATACGCAGTATTTT. This codes for CATSIGQGTTDTQYF.

The chain links TRBV5-1 to TRBJ2-7; TRBD2 is a possible D gene (6 bases). V was shortened by 5 bases and J by 3 bases, with 12 bases between the two germline ends. From germline, CDR1 is SGHRS and CDR2 YFSETQ. The CDR3 has 13 residues. The CDR3 region is CASRSGLNYEQYF. In DNA, the CDR3 is TGCGCCAGCAGATCGGGACTTAACTACGAGCAGTACTTC.

This chain's CDR3 is CASSFHSGGADTQYF. CDR3 nucleotides: TGTGCCAGCAGCTTCCATAGCGGGGGGGCAGATACGCAGTATTTT. The V and J genes are TRBV11-2 and TRBJ2-3; TRBD2 matches at 11 bases. Germline V CDR1 and CDR2: SGHAT, FQNNGV. The junction had 3 bases not matched to a gene; V was cut back by 3 bases and J by 4 bases. This CDR3 region has 15 residues. Using reference TRBV11-2 and TRBJ2-3 for the parts outside the CDR3, the full variable domain is EAGVAQSPRYKIIEKRQSVAFWCNPISGHATLYWYQQILGQGPKLLIQFQNNGVVDDSQLPKDRFSAERLKGVDSTLKIQPAKLEDSAVYLCASSFHSGGADTQYFGPGTRLTVL.

The chain links TRBV28 to TRBJ2-5; perhaps TRBD1 as D (6 bases). The V gene's germline CDR1 is MDHEN and CDR2 SYDVKM. The germline V and J ends were trimmed by 6 bases and 5 bases, with 19 bases remaining between them. The CDR3 has 15 residues. The CDR3 DNA sequence: TGTGCCAGCAGCTCGACAGGCCCCCGGTGGGAGACCCAGTACTTC. Protein sequence: CASSSTGPRWETQYF. The variable domain in full, completed from reference TRBV28 and TRBJ2-5, reads DVKVTQSSRYLVKRTGEKVFLECVQDMDHENMFWYRQDPGLGLRLIYFSYDVKMKEKGDIPEGYSVSREKKERFSLILESASTNQTSMYLCASSSTGPRWETQYFGPGTRLLVL.

The rearrangement links TRBV11-3 to TRBJ1-1, with 8 bases that match TRBD1. The germline CDR1 and CDR2 sequences are SGHNT and YENEEA. V shed 5 bases, J shed 4 bases, and the junction held 6 bases outside the gene matches. CDR3 size: 14 residues. CDR3 residues: CASSDYRGTTEAFF. CDR3 DNA: TGTGCCAGCAGCGACTACAGGGGGACCACTGAAGCTTTCTTT.

The V call is TRBV10-1, the J call TRBJ2-7; weak D call: TRBD1 (6 bases). CDR3 length equals 13 residues. V was clipped by 5 bases and J by 2 bases, with 10 bases between them. Germline V gene lookup returns CDR1 WNHNN and CDR2 SYGVQD (reference sequence). The CDR3 region has the DNA TGCGCCAGCAGTAAAGGGGACACCTACGAGCAGTACTTC. Translated, it gives CASSKGDTYEQYF.

V and J are TRBV2 and TRBJ1-6; perhaps TRBD1 as D (6 bases). Trimming removed 10 bases from V and 2 bases from J, with 24 bases in between. CDR3 length equals 18 residues. Germline CDR1 SNHLY, CDR2 FYNNEI. In DNA, the CDR3 is TGTGCCACTTGGGATCCAGGGGCCTATGGCACCTATAATTCACCCCTCCACTTT. It encodes CATWDPGAYGTYNSPLHF.

The chain employs TRBV19 and TRBJ1-5; D perhaps matches TRBD1 (5 bases). V dropped 4 bases and J dropped 2 bases, with 18 bases sitting between them. This CDR3 has 17 residues. Germline values: CDR1 LNHDA, CDR2 SQIVND (reference sequence). The CDR3 sequence: CASSNEQDIVGNQPQHF. The DNA of the CDR3 is TGTGCCAGTAGTAATGAACAGGACATAGTGGGCAATCAGCCCCAGCATTTT.